The 3 T cell receptor beta chains in this list originate from one sample, sequenced in a study of cytomegalovirus exposure and HLA in healthy donors. PCR was performed using 60 Vbeta and 13 Jbeta primers. Profiling relied on immunoSEQ multiplex PCR, and the TCRdb table lists in-frame clones only, not all of them. The sample has 110,000 or so clones, more than 80% seen once. The specimen was PBMCs. Receptors originate from a man younger than 35 in good health and CMV-seronegative.

As DNA, the CDR3 is TGTGCCAGCAGCTTGGGGAGAACCAATCAGCCCCAGCATTTT. Amino acid sequence: CASSLGRTNQPQHF. The genes are TRBV11-2 and TRBJ1-5; D call uncertain. The V and J ends lost 3 bases and 3 bases respectively, with 9 bases between them. Germline-derived CDR1 and CDR2 are SGHAT and FQNNGV. The CDR3 totals 14 residues.

The chain links TRBV7-8 to TRBJ1-1, with D possibly TRBD1 on 5 matching bases. Trimming cost V 5 bases and J 4 bases, with 17 bases left between them. The germline V gene has CDR1 SGHVS and CDR2 FQNEAQ. The CDR3 runs to 15 residues. This CDR3 is CASSLGWQGGTEAFF. CDR3 nucleotides: TGTGCCAGCAGCCTGGGGTGGCAGGGCGGCACTGAAGCTTTCTTT. The whole variable domain, remainder taken from reference TRBV7-8 and TRBJ1-1, is GAGVSQSPRYKVAKRGQDVALRCDPISGHVSLFWYQQALGQGPEFLTYFQNEAQLDKSGLPSDRFFAERPEGSVSTLKIQRTQQEDSAVYLCASSLGWQGGTEAFFGQGTRLTVV.

In this sample, this clone turned up a few times. At one end the junction does not follow the germline gene, possibly because of a read error. CDR3 DNA sequence: TGTGCTAGCAGCTCCACTAGCGCTGAAGAGCAGTTCTTC. Translating it yields CASSSTSAEEQFF. The chain uses TRBV7-7 and TRBJ2-1, with 7 positions matching TRBD2. Per the germline V gene, CDR1 is SSHAT and CDR2 is FNYEAQ (reference sequence). The CDR3 contains 13 residues.